Listed below are T cell receptor beta chains from one sample, sequenced in a study of T cells in Graves' hyperthyroidism and ophthalmopathy. TCRdb called the multiplex PCR reads again in MiXCR, with one record for every CDR3 protein. Among fewer than 400,000 distinct CDR3 sequences, more than 15% were seen once, and the ten largest hold roughly 25%. Specimen: blood. Every receptor here comes from a woman between 18 and 30 years old with Graves' hyperthyroidism that later progressed to Graves' ophthalmopathy. CDR3s include the opening cysteine and the closing phenylalanine or tryptophan. Each record gives: V gene, D gene, J gene, clone size, CDR3 protein, CDR3 DNA. D genes are given only for firm matches. The size field is filled for only some rows; it gives once, few, many or a size class.

TRBV11-2	TRBD1	TRBJ2-7	.	CASSLDLKRGTGLSYEQYF	TGTGCCAGCAGCTTAGATCTAAAGAGAGGGACAGGACTCTCCTACGAGCAGTACTTC
TRBV6-1	.	TRBJ2-7	few	CASSEVLRGLGIYEQYF	TGTGCCAGCTCCGAGGTTCTTCGAGGATTGGGAATCTACGAGCAGTACTTC
TRBV13	.	TRBJ1-1	many	CASRYASTEAFF	TGTGCCAGCAGGTACGCCTCCACTGAAGCTTTCTTT
TRBV20-1	.	TRBJ2-5	many	CSARGAAGKETQYF	TGCAGTGCTAGAGGGGCGGCCGGGAAAGAGACCCAGTACTTC
TRBV6-1	.	TRBJ2-7	many	CASSYAGTGKDEQYF	TGTGCCAGCAGTTACGCGGGCACCGGTAAGGACGAGCAGTACTTC
TRBV20-1	.	TRBJ2-7	many	CSASLGGGRSSYEQYF	TGCAGTGCTAGCCTGGGTGGAGGTAGGAGCTCCTACGAGCAGTACTTC
TRBV6-2/TRBV6-3	TRBD1	TRBJ1-5	.	CASIGQGVLNQPQHF	TGTGCCAGCATTGGACAGGGGGTCCTTAATCAGCCCCAGCATTTT
TRBV6-1	TRBD1	TRBJ2-7	many	CASMDRNSYEQYF	TGTGCCAGCATGGACAGGAATTCCTACGAGCAGTACTTC
TRBV6-1	.	TRBJ2-7	many	CASSYDMTEIYEQYF	TGTGCCAGCAGCTACGACATGACAGAAATCTACGAGCAGTACTTC
TRBV12-3/TRBV12-4	.	TRBJ1-1	many	CASSGDTGADTEAFF	TGTGCCAGCAGTGGGGACACGGGAGCTGACACTGAAGCTTTCTTT
TRBV9	TRBD1	TRBJ2-3	.	CASSADRVSDTQYF	TGTGCCAGCAGCGCCGACAGGGTATCAGATACGCAGTATTTT
TRBV19	TRBD2	TRBJ2-3	.	CASSRPRAGVSTDTQYF	TGTGCCAGTAGTAGGCCCAGAGCGGGAGTGAGCACAGATACGCAGTATTTT
TRBV27	.	TRBJ2-4	many	CASSLSGGAKNIQYF	TGTGCCAGCAGTTTATCGGGGGGAGCCAAAAACATTCAGTACTTC
TRBV29-1	TRBD2	TRBJ2-5	many	CSVGTSRLGETQYF	TGCAGCGTAGGGACTAGCCGATTGGGGGAGACCCAGTACTTC
TRBV30	TRBD2	TRBJ2-1	.	CAWSTGVGREGGEQFF	TGTGCCTGGAGTACCGGGGTTGGGCGGGAGGGGGGTGAGCAGTTCTTC
TRBV9	.	TRBJ2-2	few	CASNEWDTTTGELFF	TGTGCCAGCAACGAATGGGACACCACGACCGGGGAGCTGTTTTTT
TRBV20-1	TRBD2	TRBJ2-1	many	CSASDPGLADYNEQFF	TGCAGTGCTAGTGACCCGGGACTAGCGGACTACAATGAGCAGTTCTTC
TRBV12-5	TRBD1	TRBJ2-3	many	CASGLTRTGRVITDTQYF	TGTGCTAGTGGTTTGACAAGGACAGGGCGGGTAATTACAGATACGCAGTATTTT
TRBV2	TRBD2	TRBJ2-1	many	CASASGSSSYNEQFF	TGTGCCAGCGCTAGCGGATCTAGCTCCTACAATGAGCAGTTCTTC
TRBV6-1	.	TRBJ2-2	.	CASSTTSNLNTGELFF	TGTGCCAGCAGCACAACTAGCAATCTTAACACCGGGGAGCTGTTTTTT
TRBV13	.	TRBJ1-2	many	CASSSVRGAYPHYGYTF	TGTGCCAGCAGCTCAGTTAGGGGGGCTTACCCTCACTATGGCTACACCTTC
TRBV24-1	.	TRBJ1-1	many	CATSGQGMNTEAFF	TGTGCCACCAGTGGCCAGGGTATGAACACTGAAGCTTTCTTT
TRBV30	.	TRBJ2-1	few	CAWSLTGGAYNEQFF	TGTGCCTGGAGCTTAACAGGGGGGGCCTACAATGAGCAGTTCTTC
TRBV27	.	TRBJ1-1	.	CASSSPPNTEAFF	TGTGCCAGCAGTTCTCCCCCTAACACTGAAGCTTTCTTT
TRBV29-1	.	TRBJ2-7	.	CSATTVNSYEQYF	TGCAGCGCCACTACGGTGAACTCCTACGAGCAGTACTTC
TRBV3-1	.	TRBJ2-7	few	CASSQDSVIGEQYF	TGTGCCAGCAGCCAAGATTCAGTTATTGGGGAGCAGTACTTC
TRBV3-1	TRBD1	TRBJ2-5	many	CASSQARGQAKFQETQYF	TGTGCCAGCAGCCAAGCCCGGGGACAGGCGAAGTTTCAAGAGACCCAGTACTTC